This TCR beta chain was recorded in a study of pediatric ulcerative colitis. A remark on this clone: Antigen unknown.

The survey-level immunoSEQ assay was used. Produced via immunoSEQ multiplex PCR; TCRdb's table is partial and in-frame only. This table has over 15,000 clones, about 76% appearing once. V lost 1 base, J lost 4 bases, and 8 bases lay in between. The CDR3 contains 13 residues. The germline CDR1 and CDR2 sequences are MNHEY and SVGAGI. During colonoscopy, one to two rectal pinch biopsies were collected. General study results and limits: Repertoires came from total lymphocyte DNA, so rare subsets like regulatory T cells may be missed. In rectum, acute severe colitis had expanded clones and less diversity. Rectal pinch biopsies may have included blood-derived T cells, especially in patients with overt colitis.

The origin of this receptor is a girl between 5 and 17 years old with moderate ulcerative colitis. V gene TRBV6-5 combines with J gene TRBJ2-7, with D maybe TRBD2 (5 bases). What was sequenced was gut tissue. This CDR3 is CASSYFRGYEQYF. Here the CDR3 DNA reads TGTGCCAGCAGTTACTTTCGGGGTTACGAGCAGTACTTC.